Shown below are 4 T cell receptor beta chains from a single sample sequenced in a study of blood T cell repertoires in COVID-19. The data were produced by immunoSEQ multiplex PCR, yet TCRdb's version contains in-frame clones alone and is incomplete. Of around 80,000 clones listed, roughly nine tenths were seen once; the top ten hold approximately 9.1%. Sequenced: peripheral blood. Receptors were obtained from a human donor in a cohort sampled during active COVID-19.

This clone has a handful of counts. The CDR3 nucleotides read TGTGCCAGCAGTTTCCAGGGGGTCGACAATGAGCAGTTCTTC. It yields the protein CASSFQGVDNEQFF. The chain is built from TRBV28 and TRBJ2-1; TRBD1 agrees at 7 bases. Germline V lookup: CDR1 MDHEN, CDR2 SYDVKM. Trimming cost V 3 bases and J 5 bases; bases outside gene matches: 4. This CDR3 has 14 residues.

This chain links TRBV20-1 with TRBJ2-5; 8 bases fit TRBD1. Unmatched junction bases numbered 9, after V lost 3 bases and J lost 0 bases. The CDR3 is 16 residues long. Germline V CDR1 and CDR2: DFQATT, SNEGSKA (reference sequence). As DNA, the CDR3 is TGCAGTGCTAGTGGTGGCCGGGACAGGCACCAAGAGACCCAGTACTTC. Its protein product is CSASGGRDRHQETQYF.

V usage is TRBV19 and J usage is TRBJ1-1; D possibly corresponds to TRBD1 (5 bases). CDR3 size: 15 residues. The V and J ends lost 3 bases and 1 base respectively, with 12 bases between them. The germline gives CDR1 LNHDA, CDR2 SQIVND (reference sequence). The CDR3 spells CASSIHRGGNTEAFF. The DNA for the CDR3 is TGTGCCAGTAGTATTCACCGCGGGGGGAACACTGAAGCTTTCTTT. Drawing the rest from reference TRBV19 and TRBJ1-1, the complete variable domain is DGGITQSPKYLFRKEGQNVTLSCEQNLNHDAMYWYRQDPGQGLRLIYYSQIVNDFQKGDIAEGYSVSREKKESFPLTVTSAQKNPTAFYLCASSIHRGGNTEAFFGQGTRLTVV.

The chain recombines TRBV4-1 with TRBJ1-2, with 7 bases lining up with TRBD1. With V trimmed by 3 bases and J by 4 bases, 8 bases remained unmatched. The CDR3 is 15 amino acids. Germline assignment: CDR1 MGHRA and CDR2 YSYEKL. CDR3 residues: CASSHPGTEVYGYTF. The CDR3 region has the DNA TGCGCCAGCAGCCATCCCGGGACAGAAGTCTATGGCTACACCTTC.